One and the same sample provided the 31 T cell receptor beta chains below, sequenced in a study of blood T cell repertoires in COVID-19. Some clones are missing from TCRdb's copy, which holds only in-frame ones; the method was immunoSEQ multiplex PCR. The sample includes 150,000 to 200,000 clones, 70% to 85% of them seen just once. The sample taken for sequencing was peripheral blood. The receptors originated from a woman older than 75 with acute or convalescent COVID-19.

The V gene is TRBV19, the J gene TRBJ2-1; 10 bases align to TRBD2. The V segment lost 7 bases and the J segment 7 bases; nucleotides outside the gene matches: 10. This CDR3 has 15 residues. Germline assignment: CDR1 LNHDA and CDR2 SQIVND (reference sequence). The CDR3 is CASTRGLAGVNEQFF. CDR3 bases: TGTGCCAGTACTCGAGGTCTAGCGGGAGTAAATGAGCAGTTCTTC.

V and J are TRBV19 and TRBJ1-2; D gene uncertain. Trimming took 7 bases from V and 4 from J, leaving 16 bases between them. Germline V gene data show CDR1 as LNHDA and CDR2 as SQIVND (reference sequence). The CDR3 loop spans 14 amino acids. DNA of the CDR3: TGTGCCAGTAAAGTAGGCAGCGAAGGCTATGGCTACACCTTC. It is translated as CASKVGSEGYGYTF.

J is TRBJ2-2 and V is TRBV11-2; 10 nucleotides agree with TRBD2. Trimming took 7 bases from V and 0 from J; bases not matched to a gene: 2. The CDR3 runs 15 residues. CDR1 is SGHAT, CDR2 FQNNGV, per germline. In nucleotides, the CDR3 is TGTGCCAGCAATCTAGCGGGAGCGAACACCGGGGAGCTGTTTTTT. This translates into CASNLAGANTGELFF.

This clone was found a few times. J is TRBJ1-1 and V is TRBV5-1; D not resolved. Germline lookup yields CDR1 SGHRS and CDR2 YFSETQ. This CDR3 region has 14 residues. The V gene lost 4 bases and the J gene lost 5 bases, with 15 bases spanning the gap. The CDR3 here is CASSEVVGRTEAFF. CDR3 coding DNA: TGCGCCAGCAGCGAGGTCGTCGGGAGGACTGAAGCTTTCTTT.

V usage is TRBV29-1 and J usage is TRBJ2-7; D unclear. The CDR3 sequence is 13 residues long. CDR1 and CDR2 from the germline V gene are SQVTM and ANQGSEA. The V end lost 4 bases, the J end lost 2 bases, and 12 bases lay between the germline ends. The CDR3 DNA sequence: TGCAGCGTTGTAACGGTCGCGCCCTACGAGCAGTACTTC. It is translated as CSVVTVAPYEQYF.

The chain employs TRBV2 and TRBJ2-7; TRBD1 matches at 9 bases. Germline CDR1 reads SNHLY; CDR2 reads FYNNEI. The V gene end was trimmed by 8 bases and the J gene end by 2 bases; junction bases not matched to a gene: 7. This CDR3 has 14 residues. Here the CDR3 DNA reads TGTGCCAGCGGCCGGGACAGGGACCCCTACGAGCAGTACTTC. It is translated as CASGRDRDPYEQYF.

This clone showed up just a few times. V gene TRBV6-1 combines with J gene TRBJ2-2, with D tentatively TRBD1 (6 bases). Germline V gene lookup returns CDR1 MNHNS and CDR2 SASEGT. This CDR3 spans 16 amino acids. V was clipped by 2 bases and J by 2 bases, with 12 bases between them. The CDR3 reads CASSEMRTVNTGELFF. In DNA form, the CDR3 reads TGTGCCAGCAGTGAAATGAGGACAGTTAACACCGGGGAGCTGTTTTTT.

The rearrangement joins TRBV2 to TRBJ2-3; tentatively, D is TRBD2 (5 bases). The germline gives CDR1 SNHLY, CDR2 FYNNEI. V was pared by 8 bases and J by 5 bases, with 11 bases between. This CDR3 comprises 12 residues. The CDR3 loop is CASLGVLDTQYF. For the CDR3, the DNA is TGTGCCAGCCTCGGGGTCTTAGATACGCAGTATTTT.

The chain employs TRBV11-2 and TRBJ1-1; 8 bases line up with TRBD1. Germline CDR1 reads SGHAT; CDR2 reads FQNNGV. Unmatched junction bases numbered 9, after V lost 4 bases and J lost 5 bases. The CDR3 runs to 15 residues. CDR3: CASSSTGEKRTEAFF. The DNA of the CDR3 is TGTGCCAGCAGCTCGACAGGGGAGAAGAGGACTGAAGCTTTCTTT. Complete variable domain (other parts from reference TRBV11-2 and TRBJ1-1): EAGVAQSPRYKIIEKRQSVAFWCNPISGHATLYWYQQILGQGPKLLIQFQNNGVVDDSQLPKDRFSAERLKGVDSTLKIQPAKLEDSAVYLCASSSTGEKRTEAFFGQGTRLTVV.

The chain combines TRBV19 with TRBJ2-7; D is perhaps TRBD2 (6 bases). Trimming pared 5 bases from V and 4 bases from J, leaving 18 bases between. The CDR3 is 15 amino acids. Germline CDR1 LNHDA, CDR2 SQIVND (reference sequence). CDR3 in DNA: TGTGCCAGTAGTTCGGCCGGTCTCGGGGGTTACGAGCAGTACTTC. Its translation is CASSSAGLGGYEQYF. The variable domain in full, with the rest retrieved from reference TRBV19 and TRBJ2-7, is DGGITQSPKYLFRKEGQNVTLSCEQNLNHDAMYWYRQDPGQGLRLIYYSQIVNDFQKGDIAEGYSVSREKKESFPLTVTSAQKNPTAFYLCASSSAGLGGYEQYFGPGTRLTVT.

V is TRBV19 and J is TRBJ2-7; 7 nucleotides agree with TRBD1. Germline V gene data show CDR1 as LNHDA and CDR2 as SQIVND (reference sequence). V lost 4 bases and J lost 7; bases outside the gene matches: 10. The CDR3 consists of 14 residues. This chain's CDR3 is CASSTTTGSFEQYF. CDR3 bases: TGTGCCAGTAGTACCACGACAGGGAGTTTTGAGCAGTACTTC.

The gene calls are TRBV6-5 and TRBJ2-3; 11 positions agree with TRBD2. This CDR3 contains 16 residues. V dropped 4 bases and J dropped 0; count of bases not matched to a gene: 3. Germline V CDR1 and CDR2: MNHEY, SVGAGI. CDR3 DNA: TGTGCCAGCAGTTCCTTAGCGGGAGGGAGCACAGATACGCAGTATTTT. Translated, it gives CASSSLAGGSTDTQYF.

V gene TRBV11-2 combines with J gene TRBJ2-2; possible D gene TRBD1, 6 bases. The V end was cut by 5 bases, the J end by 9 bases, with 13 bases between. The CDR3 consists of 13 residues. Germline V gives CDR1 SGHAT, CDR2 FQNNGV. In nucleotides, the CDR3 is TGTGCCAGCAGCCCTTCCAGGGGAAGGGAGCTGTTTTTT. Its protein is CASSPSRGRELFF.

V is TRBV7-8 and J is TRBJ1-1, with D maybe TRBD1 (5 bases). V lost 4 bases and J lost 5, with 11 bases in between. Looked up from germline, CDR1 is SGHVS and CDR2 is FQNEAQ. CDR3 length: 13 residues. The CDR3 DNA is TGTGCCAGCAGCTCGCAGGGTAGGACTGAAGCTTTCTTT. Its protein product is CASSSQGRTEAFF.

The chain uses TRBV19 and TRBJ2-5, with D perhaps matching TRBD2 (5 bases). Germline V gives CDR1 LNHDA, CDR2 SQIVND (reference sequence). The CDR3 loop spans 11 amino acids. The CDR3 nucleotides read TGTGCGTCCGGGGTTCAAGAGACCCAGTACTTC. Translating it yields CASGVQETQYF.

V and J are TRBV6-5 and TRBJ1-5; the D gene is possibly TRBD1 (5 bases). Germline CDR1 and CDR2: MNHEY and SVGAGI. Trimming pared 6 bases from V and 3 bases from J, leaving 12 bases between. The CDR3 length is 14 residues. CDR3: CASRKGPNNQPQHF. For the CDR3, the DNA is TGTGCCAGCAGAAAGGGGCCGAACAATCAGCCCCAGCATTTT.

The chain is built from TRBV28 and TRBJ2-4; TRBD1 is a possible D gene (6 bases). The CDR3 loop spans 16 amino acids. Germline V gene lookup returns CDR1 MDHEN and CDR2 SYDVKM. Trimming took 8 bases from V and 9 from J, leaving 26 bases between them. The CDR3 here is CASATPSRGFDSIQYF. The DNA for the CDR3 is TGTGCCAGCGCTACCCCATCCAGGGGATTTGATAGCATTCAGTACTTC.

The V gene is TRBV11-2, the J gene TRBJ1-1; TRBD1 is a possible D gene (5 bases). The germline gives CDR1 SGHAT, CDR2 FQNNGV. The germline V and J ends were trimmed by 1 base and 4 bases, with 10 bases remaining between them. This CDR3 spans 14 amino acids. The CDR3 spells CASSLGARVTEAFF. CDR3 in DNA: TGTGCCAGCAGCTTAGGGGCCAGGGTCACTGAAGCTTTCTTT.

The gene calls are TRBV5-4 and TRBJ2-3; the match to TRBD2 covers 11 bases. The CDR3 extends over 16 amino acids. V was pared by 4 bases and J by 6 bases, with 10 bases of the junction left unmatched. Germline CDR1 reads SGHNT; CDR2 reads YYREEE (reference sequence). Here the CDR3 reads CASSQTSGTGMDTQYF. DNA of the CDR3: TGTGCCAGCAGCCAGACTAGCGGGACAGGGATGGATACGCAGTATTTT.

The chain links TRBV7-2 to TRBJ2-3, with 8 positions matching TRBD2. With V trimmed by 5 bases and J by 0 bases, 7 bases remained unmatched. The CDR3 runs 16 residues. CDR1 is SGHTA, CDR2 FQGNSA, per germline. The CDR3 nucleotides are TGTGCCAGCAGCGCTAGCGGGCGCCCTAGCACAGATACGCAGTATTTT. Amino acid sequence: CASSASGRPSTDTQYF.

This chain uses TRBV2 with TRBJ1-2; 8 bases fit TRBD1. Germline-derived CDR1 and CDR2 are SNHLY and FYNNEI. The J segment lost 4 bases and the V segment lost 6 bases, leaving 4 bases of the junction unmatched. CDR3 length: 13 residues. CDR3: CASRGQGGYGYTF. CDR3 bases: TGTGCCAGCAGAGGACAGGGAGGCTATGGCTACACCTTC.

V is TRBV7-8 and J is TRBJ2-7; TRBD2 matches at 10 bases. Germline V gene sequence: CDR1 SGHVS, CDR2 FQNEAQ. This CDR3 region has 14 residues. With 3 bases clipped from V and 4 bases from J, the junction kept 3 bases outside the gene matches. CDR3 in DNA: TGTGCCAGCAGCTTTATTAGCGGGAGGTACGAGCAGTACTTC. Protein: CASSFISGRYEQYF. Drawing the rest from reference TRBV7-8 and TRBJ2-7, the complete variable domain is GAGVSQSPRYKVAKRGQDVALRCDPISGHVSLFWYQQALGQGPEFLTYFQNEAQLDKSGLPSDRFFAERPEGSVSTLKIQRTQQEDSAVYLCASSFISGRYEQYFGPGTRLTVT.

The V gene is TRBV4-1, the J gene TRBJ2-2, with 7 bases that match TRBD2. CDR1 and CDR2 from the germline V gene are MGHRA and YSYEKL. This CDR3 contains 15 residues. The ends lost 3 bases at V and 1 base at J; junction bases unmatched: 2. The CDR3 sequence: CASSQGGGNTGELFF. The CDR3 DNA reads as TGCGCCAGCAGCCAGGGCGGGGGGAACACCGGGGAGCTGTTTTTT.

This clone was observed once. The chain has TRBV18 and TRBJ1-1, with unresolved D. The CDR3 sequence is 14 residues long. Trimming removed 3 bases at V and 1 base at J, with 9 bases between. Germline V CDR1 and CDR2: KGHSH, LQKENI. The CDR3 DNA follows: TGTGCCAGCTCACCCGCAACGGGGAACACTGAAGCTTTCTTT. Its translation: CASSPATGNTEAFF. Looking up the rest from reference TRBV18 and TRBJ1-1 gives the full variable domain: NAGVMQNPRHLVRRRGQEARLRCSPMKGHSHVYWYRQLPEEGLKFMVYLQKENIIDESGMPKERFSAEFPKEGPSILRIQQVVRGDSAAYFCASSPATGNTEAFFGQGTRLTVV.

The chain combines TRBV4-2 with TRBJ2-1; 11 bases map to TRBD2. The CDR3 length is 16 residues. Per the germline V gene, CDR1 is LGHNA and CDR2 is YNFKEQ. The V gene end was trimmed by 2 bases and the J gene end by 6 bases; junction bases not matched to a gene: 6. The CDR3 bases are TGTGCCAGCAGCCAATTTACTAGCGGGAGTTCCAATGAGCAGTTCTTC. This sequence encodes CASSQFTSGSSNEQFF.

The chain employs TRBV11-2 and TRBJ1-2; 7 bases agree with TRBD1. With V trimmed by 4 bases and J by 3 bases, 5 bases remained unmatched. There are 14 residues in the CDR3. Germline-derived CDR1 and CDR2 are SGHAT and FQNNGV. CDR3 DNA sequence: TGTGCCAGCAGCTACGACAGGGCGTACTATGGCTACACCTTC. This sequence encodes CASSYDRAYYGYTF.

The rearrangement joins TRBV2 to TRBJ2-4; 8 positions match TRBD1. The V gene's germline CDR1 is SNHLY and CDR2 FYNNEI. J lost 0 bases, V lost 7 bases, and 5 bases had no gene match. The length of the CDR3 is 15 residues. The DNA for the CDR3 is TGTGCCAGCACTCAGACAGGGGTAGCCAAAAACATTCAGTACTTC. It translates to CASTQTGVAKNIQYF.

The gene calls are TRBV5-1 and TRBJ2-1, with D maybe TRBD2 (6 bases). Trimming took off 7 bases at V and 13 bases at J, with 21 bases between the two ends. There are 13 residues in the CDR3. CDR1 and CDR2 from the germline V gene are SGHRS and YFSETQ. CDR3 in amino acids: CASWTPGLTEQFF. CDR3 bases: TGCGCCAGCTGGACCCCGGGACTCACAGAACAGTTCTTC.

The rearrangement links TRBV7-8 to TRBJ2-5, with 8 bases aligning to TRBD1. The CDR3 covers 14 residues. With V trimmed by 4 bases and J by 5 bases, 6 bases remained unmatched. Germline V gene data show CDR1 as SGHVS and CDR2 as FQNEAQ. CDR3: CASSSTGVGETQYF. CDR3 in DNA: TGTGCCAGCAGCTCGACAGGGGTGGGCGAGACCCAGTACTTC.

This clone came up once. The chain uses TRBV7-9 and TRBJ1-2; 11 nucleotides match TRBD1. Germline CDR1 is SEHNR and CDR2 is FQNEAQ (reference sequence). Unmatched junction bases numbered 6, after V lost 5 bases and J lost 4 bases. The CDR3 loop spans 15 amino acids. CDR3 in amino acids: CASSAGQGDIYGYTF. In DNA form, the CDR3 reads TGTGCCAGCAGCGCGGGACAGGGGGATATCTATGGCTACACCTTC.

The rearrangement uses TRBV10-3 and TRBJ1-2; D possibly corresponds to TRBD1 (5 bases). CDR1 and CDR2 (germline): ENHRY, SYGVKD. Trimming pared 8 bases from V and 7 bases from J, leaving 11 bases between. The CDR3 length is 11 residues. The CDR3 DNA follows: TGTGCCATCCTAGGGGCGCTTGGCTACACCTTC. Translated: CAILGALGYTF.